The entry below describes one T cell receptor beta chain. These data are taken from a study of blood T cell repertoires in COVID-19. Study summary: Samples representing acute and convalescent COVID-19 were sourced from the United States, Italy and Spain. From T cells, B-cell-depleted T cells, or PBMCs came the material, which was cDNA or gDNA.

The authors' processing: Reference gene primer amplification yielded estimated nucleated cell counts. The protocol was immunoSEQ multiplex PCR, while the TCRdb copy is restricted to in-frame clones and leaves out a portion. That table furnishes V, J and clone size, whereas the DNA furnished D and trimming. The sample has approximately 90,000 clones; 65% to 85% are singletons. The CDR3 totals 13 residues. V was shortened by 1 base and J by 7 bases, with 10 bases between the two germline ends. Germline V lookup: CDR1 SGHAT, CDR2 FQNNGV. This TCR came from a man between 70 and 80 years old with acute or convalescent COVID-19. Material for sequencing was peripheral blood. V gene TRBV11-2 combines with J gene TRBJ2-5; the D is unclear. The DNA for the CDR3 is TGTGCCAGCAGCTTAGTAGTCGCCGGGACCCAGTACTTC. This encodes CASSLVVAGTQYF.